The clone carrying this T cell receptor beta chain was seen a single time. Per the authors' pipeline: Estimated nucleated cell counts came from reference gene primer amplification. Clones were read by immunoSEQ multiplex PCR, and TCRdb kept only the in-frame ones, dropping some. The DNA was the basis for D and trimming; V, J and clone size are from that table. The data hold 86,000 or so clones, with roughly 86% observed a single time. This specimen belongs to a study of blood T cell repertoires in COVID-19. The overall study: The United States, Italy and Spain were the sources of the acute and convalescent COVID-19 samples. Sources were T cells, B-cell-depleted T cells, or PBMCs; the material itself was cDNA or gDNA.

This CDR3 has 14 residues. Germline V CDR1 and CDR2: MNHEY, SMNVEV (reference sequence). Trimming stripped 3 bases from V and 4 bases from J, with 12 bases between. The chain links TRBV27 to TRBJ2-5, with D possibly TRBD2 on 6 matching bases. The TCR comes from a man aged 50-60 years with active or convalescent COVID-19. The sample consisted of peripheral blood. CDR3: CASSLSGVGETQYF. The DNA of the CDR3 is TGTGCCAGCAGTTTGTCGGGGGTAGGAGAGACCCAGTACTTC.